This passage covers 15 T cell receptor beta chains from one sample sequenced in a study of cytotoxic CD8 clonotypes in ibrutinib-treated CLL. Data came from immunoSEQ multiplex PCR; TCRdb stores just in-frame clones and leaves some out. The sample has 70,000 to 80,000 clones; 80% are singletons. The sample was PBMCs, taken at disease progression, from a patient treated with ibrutinib. The receptors stem from a human donor with chronic lymphocytic leukemia.

The V and J genes are TRBV19 and TRBJ2-7; unclear D gene. Trimming cost V 6 bases and J 5 bases, with 17 bases left between them. The germline CDR1 and CDR2 sequences are LNHDA and SQIVND (reference sequence). This CDR3 is 14 amino acids long. The CDR3 spells CASSPYGPTNEQYF. CDR3 in DNA: TGTGCCAGTAGCCCCTACGGACCGACCAACGAGCAGTACTTC.

The chain carries TRBV5-1 and TRBJ1-5; D gene uncertain. The CDR3 covers 15 residues. Germline assignment: CDR1 SGHRS and CDR2 YFSETQ. V lost 3 bases and J 1 base, leaving 11 bases between the germline ends. CDR3 nucleotides: TGCGCCAGCAGCTCGGACGGTGGGAGCAATCAGCCCCAGCATTTT. Translated: CASSSDGGSNQPQHF.

This chain links TRBV5-4 with TRBJ1-2, with no clear D. The CDR3 runs 15 residues. Germline CDR1 is SGHNT and CDR2 is YYREEE (reference sequence). The V end lost 4 bases, the J end lost 0 bases, and 13 bases lay between the germline ends. The CDR3 here is CASSPGLLSNYGYTF. The CDR3 DNA follows: TGTGCCAGCAGCCCCGGACTCCTCTCTAACTATGGCTACACCTTC.

This chain connects TRBV5-4 to TRBJ1-2; tentatively, D is TRBD1 (6 bases). V shed 4 bases and J shed 3 bases, with 16 bases lying between them. The CDR3 loop spans 15 amino acids. Germline-derived CDR1 and CDR2 are SGHNT and YYREEE (reference sequence). The CDR3 is CASSITGSLDYGYTF. CDR3 nucleotide sequence: TGTGCCAGCAGCATAACAGGGAGCCTAGACTATGGCTACACCTTC. The whole variable domain, filled in from reference TRBV5-4 and TRBJ1-2, reads ETGVTQSPTHLIKTRGQQVTLRCSSQSGHNTVSWYQQALGQGPQFIFQYYREEENGRGNFPPRFSGLQFPNYSSELNVNALELDDSALYLCASSITGSLDYGYTFGSGTRLTVV.

The V gene is TRBV9, the J gene TRBJ1-5, with 8 bases lining up with TRBD1. Germline V gene lookup returns CDR1 SGDLS and CDR2 YYNGEE. V lost 0 bases and J lost 6; bases outside the gene matches: 5. The CDR3 has 15 residues. The chain's CDR3 is CASSVGGQGPQPQHF. CDR3 DNA: TGTGCCAGCAGCGTAGGTGGACAGGGTCCTCAGCCCCAGCATTTT.

This chain's CDR3 is CASSLLTGISYEQYF. In DNA form, the CDR3 reads TGTGCCAGCAGCCTACTAACTGGCATCTCCTACGAGCAGTACTTC. The V call is TRBV11-2, the J call TRBJ2-7, with D hard to call. Germline values: CDR1 SGHAT, CDR2 FQNNGV. V lost 5 bases, J lost 0 bases, and 14 bases lay in between. This CDR3 contains 15 residues.

The J gene is TRBJ1-3, the V gene TRBV7-9; no definite D call. CDR3 length: 14 residues. Germline V lookup: CDR1 SEHNR, CDR2 FQNEAQ (reference sequence). Trimming pared 9 bases from V and 3 bases from J, leaving 15 bases between. The CDR3 DNA reads TGTGCCAGTGGGAGTAGTCGCAGTGGAAACACCATATATTTT. It codes for CASGSSRSGNTIYF. Using reference TRBV7-9 and TRBJ1-3 for the parts outside the CDR3, the full variable domain is DTGVSQNPRHKITKRGQNVTFRCDPISEHNRLYWYRQTLGQGPEFLTYFQNEAQLEKSRLLSDRFSAERPKGSFSTLEIQRTEQGDSAMYLCASGSSRSGNTIYFGEGSWLTVV.

The chain carries TRBV6-1 and TRBJ1-6; D not certain. The CDR3 covers 15 residues. V was cut by 2 bases and J by 3 bases, with 8 bases left in between. CDR1 and CDR2 (germline): MNHNS, SASEGT. The CDR3 sequence is CASSEKGDYNSPLHF. For the CDR3, the DNA is TGTGCCAGCAGTGAAAAGGGAGACTATAATTCACCCCTCCACTTT.

This chain links TRBV7-6 with TRBJ2-5, with TRBD1 identical over 9 bases. The germline gives CDR1 SGHVS, CDR2 FNYEAQ. This CDR3 region has 14 residues. Trimming at V came to 5 bases and at J to 4 bases, leaving 5 bases not matched to a gene. CDR3 bases: TGTGCCAGCAGCCCGCGGACAGGGGTAGAGACCCAGTACTTC. Translation: CASSPRTGVETQYF.

V gene TRBV7-8 combines with J gene TRBJ2-2; D may match TRBD1 or TRBD2 (6 bases each). V was cut by 2 bases and J by 3 bases, with 10 bases left in between. Germline CDR1 reads SGHVS; CDR2 reads FQNEAQ. The length of the CDR3 is 15 residues. CDR3 sequence reads: CASSLTGGHTGELFF. DNA for the CDR3: TGTGCCAGCAGCTTAACCGGGGGCCACACCGGGGAGCTGTTTTTT.

This chain joins TRBV10-3 and TRBJ1-2; D not resolved. V was pared by 7 bases and J by 2 bases, with 11 bases between. Germline V gene sequence: CDR1 ENHRY, CDR2 SYGVKD. The CDR3 contains 13 residues. The CDR3 protein is CAITPDRNYGYTF. CDR3 nucleotides: TGTGCCATCACGCCGGACCGGAACTATGGCTACACCTTC.

This chain joins TRBV6-5 and TRBJ2-7, with 8 positions matching TRBD2. This CDR3 has 15 residues. Losses at the gene ends were 3 bases for V and 4 bases for J; bases not matched to a gene: 8. The germline V gene encodes CDR1 MNHEY and CDR2 SVGAGI. CDR3 amino acids: CASSYLPSGSYEQYF. CDR3 in DNA: TGTGCCAGCAGTTATCTGCCTAGCGGGTCGTACGAGCAGTACTTC.

The V call is TRBV10-1, the J call TRBJ2-7; tentative D call: TRBD2 (5 bases). The CDR3 is 11 amino acids. CDR1 is WNHNN and CDR2 is SYGVQD in the germline V gene (reference sequence). Trimming removed 4 bases at V and 6 bases at J, with 7 bases between. The CDR3 sequence is CASSAGVEQYF. In DNA, the CDR3 is TGCGCCAGCAGTGCCGGGGTCGAGCAGTACTTC.

The chain couples TRBV10-3 to TRBJ2-7, with no clear D. This CDR3 is 14 amino acids long. The V end was cut by 10 bases, the J end by 0 bases, with 16 bases between. Per the germline V gene, CDR1 is ENHRY and CDR2 is SYGVKD. CDR3 in amino acids: CANSGGEHSYEQYF. DNA of the CDR3: TGTGCCAACTCCGGCGGCGAACACTCCTACGAGCAGTACTTC.

The chain has TRBV21-1 and TRBJ1-4. TRBV21-1 is annotated as a pseudogene. The CDR3 is made up of 14 amino acids. CDR3 protein: CASSKARTNEKLFF. CDR3 bases: TGTGCCAGCAGCAAAGCGCGGACTAATGAAAAACTGTTTTTT.